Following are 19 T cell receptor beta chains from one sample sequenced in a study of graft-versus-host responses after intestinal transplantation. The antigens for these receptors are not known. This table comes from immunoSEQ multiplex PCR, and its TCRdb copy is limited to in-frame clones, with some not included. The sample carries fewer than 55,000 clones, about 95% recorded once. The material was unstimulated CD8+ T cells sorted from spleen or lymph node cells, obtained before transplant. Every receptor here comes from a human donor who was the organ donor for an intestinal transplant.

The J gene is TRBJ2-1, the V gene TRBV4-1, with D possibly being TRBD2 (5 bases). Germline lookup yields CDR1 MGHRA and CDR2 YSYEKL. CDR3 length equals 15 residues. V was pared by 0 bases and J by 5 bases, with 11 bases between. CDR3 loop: CASSQENSGNNEQFF. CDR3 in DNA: TGCGCCAGCAGCCAAGAGAATTCGGGAAACAATGAGCAGTTCTTC.

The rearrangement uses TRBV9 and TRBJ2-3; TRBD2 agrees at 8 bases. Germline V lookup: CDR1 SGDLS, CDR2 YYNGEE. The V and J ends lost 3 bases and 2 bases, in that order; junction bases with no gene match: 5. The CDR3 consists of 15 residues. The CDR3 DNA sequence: TGTGCCAGCAGCGGACGTAGCGGGGCCACAGATACGCAGTATTTT. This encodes CASSGRSGATDTQYF.

The CDR3 nucleotides read TGTGCCAGCAGCTTAATGGGGGCCTTCAACAATGAGCAGTTCTTC. Amino acids: CASSLMGAFNNEQFF. The J gene is TRBJ2-1, the V gene TRBV11-2, with D possibly matching TRBD1 (6 bases). The germline V gene encodes CDR1 SGHAT and CDR2 FQNNGV. There are 15 residues in the CDR3. Trimming stripped 2 bases from V and 5 bases from J, with 13 bases between.

The CDR3 nucleotides read TGTGCCAGCAGTTCATGGACAGGGGTCTATGGCTACACCTTC. Protein sequence: CASSSWTGVYGYTF. This chain uses TRBV5-6 with TRBJ1-2; 9 bases match TRBD1. The CDR3 has 14 amino acids. Germline-derived CDR1 and CDR2 are SGHDT and YYEEEE. V gave up 5 bases and J gave up 4 bases; unmatched junction bases: 6.

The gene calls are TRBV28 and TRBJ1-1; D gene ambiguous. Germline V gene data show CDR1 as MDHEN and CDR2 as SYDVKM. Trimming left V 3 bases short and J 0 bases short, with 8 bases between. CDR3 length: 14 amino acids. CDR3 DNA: TGTGCCAGCAGTTTGAGTGGGGTGAACACTGAAGCTTTCTTT. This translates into CASSLSGVNTEAFF.

CDR3 in DNA: TGCAGTGCTAGTAGCTATAATGAGCAGTTCTTC. This gives the protein CSASSYNEQFF. The V gene is TRBV20-1, the J gene TRBJ2-1; no reliable D call. This CDR3 contains 11 residues. The V end was cut by 3 bases, the J end by 7 bases, with 7 bases between. Germline V gene sequence: CDR1 DFQATT, CDR2 SNEGSKA (reference sequence).

The CDR3 region has the DNA TGTGCCAGCAGCGGAACCGGGGAGCTGTTTTTT. Its protein is CASSGTGELFF. This chain joins TRBV9 and TRBJ2-2, with unresolved D. CDR1 is SGDLS, CDR2 YYNGEE, per germline. V was trimmed by 3 bases and J by 5 bases, leaving 2 bases between them. The CDR3 is made up of 11 amino acids.

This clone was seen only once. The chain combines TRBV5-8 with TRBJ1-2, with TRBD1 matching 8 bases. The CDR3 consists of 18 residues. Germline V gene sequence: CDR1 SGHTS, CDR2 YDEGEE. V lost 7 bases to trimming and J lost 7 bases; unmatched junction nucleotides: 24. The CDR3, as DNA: TGTGCCAGCTCGGGCCAGGACAGGGCGGGAGGCTACCTGAGTGGCTACACCTTC. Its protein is CASSGQDRAGGYLSGYTF.

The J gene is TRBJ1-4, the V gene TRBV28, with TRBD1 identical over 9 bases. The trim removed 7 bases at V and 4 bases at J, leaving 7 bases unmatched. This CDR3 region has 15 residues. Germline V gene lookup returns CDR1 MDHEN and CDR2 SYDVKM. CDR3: CASKTGGSNNEKLFF. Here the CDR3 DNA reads TGTGCCAGCAAGACAGGGGGGAGTAATAATGAAAAACTGTTTTTT.

In DNA, the CDR3 is TGTGCCAGCAGCCCTATGACAGGGGCCGCCTACAATGAGCAGTTCTTC. It encodes CASSPMTGAAYNEQFF. The gene calls are TRBV7-9 and TRBJ2-1; 8 bases map to TRBD1. This CDR3 has 16 amino acids. Losses at the gene ends were 5 bases for V and 2 bases for J; bases not matched to a gene: 8. Germline lookup yields CDR1 SEHNR and CDR2 FQNEAQ (reference sequence).

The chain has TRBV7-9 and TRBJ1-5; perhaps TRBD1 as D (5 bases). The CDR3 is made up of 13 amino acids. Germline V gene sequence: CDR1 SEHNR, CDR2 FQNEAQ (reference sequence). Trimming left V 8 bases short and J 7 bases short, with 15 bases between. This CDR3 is CASARRGDQPQHF. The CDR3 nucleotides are TGTGCCAGCGCTAGGCGGGGGGACCAGCCCCAGCATTTT. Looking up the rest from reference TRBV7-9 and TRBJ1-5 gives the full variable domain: DTGVSQNPRHKITKRGQNVTFRCDPISEHNRLYWYRQTLGQGPEFLTYFQNEAQLEKSRLLSDRFSAERPKGSFSTLEIQRTEQGDSAMYLCASARRGDQPQHFGDGTRLSIL.

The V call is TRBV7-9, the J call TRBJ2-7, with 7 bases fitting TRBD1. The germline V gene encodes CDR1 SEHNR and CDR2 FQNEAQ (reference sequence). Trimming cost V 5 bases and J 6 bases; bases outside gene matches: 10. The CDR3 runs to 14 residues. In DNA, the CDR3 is TGTGCCAGCAGCGCCGAGACAGGGAGTTCCGAGCAGTACTTC. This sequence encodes CASSAETGSSEQYF.

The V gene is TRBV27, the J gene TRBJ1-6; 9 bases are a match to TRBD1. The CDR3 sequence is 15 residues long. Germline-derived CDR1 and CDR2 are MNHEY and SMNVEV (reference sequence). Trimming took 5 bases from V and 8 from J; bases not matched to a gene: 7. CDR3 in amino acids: CASSRVRDRDSPLHF. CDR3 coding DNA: TGTGCCAGCAGTAGGGTCCGGGACAGGGATTCACCCCTCCACTTT.

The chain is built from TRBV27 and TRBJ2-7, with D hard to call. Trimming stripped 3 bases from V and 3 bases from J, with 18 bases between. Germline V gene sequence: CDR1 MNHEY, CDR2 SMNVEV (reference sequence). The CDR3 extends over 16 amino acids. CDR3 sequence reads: CASSFLTYPKGYEQYF. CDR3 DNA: TGTGCCAGCAGTTTTCTGACATATCCTAAAGGCTACGAGCAGTACTTC.

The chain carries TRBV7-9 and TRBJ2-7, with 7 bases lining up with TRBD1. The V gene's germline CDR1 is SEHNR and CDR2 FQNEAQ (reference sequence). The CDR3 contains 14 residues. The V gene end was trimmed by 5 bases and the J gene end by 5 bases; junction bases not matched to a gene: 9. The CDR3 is CASSPSLTGNEQYF. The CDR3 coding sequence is TGTGCCAGCAGCCCGTCGTTGACAGGGAACGAGCAGTACTTC.

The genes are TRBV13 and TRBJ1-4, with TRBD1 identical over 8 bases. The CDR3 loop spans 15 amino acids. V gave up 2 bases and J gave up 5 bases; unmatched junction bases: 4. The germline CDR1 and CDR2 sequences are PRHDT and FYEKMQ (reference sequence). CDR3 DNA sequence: TGTGCCAGCAGCTTATTTGGGACAGGAAATGAAAAACTGTTTTTT. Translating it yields CASSLFGTGNEKLFF.

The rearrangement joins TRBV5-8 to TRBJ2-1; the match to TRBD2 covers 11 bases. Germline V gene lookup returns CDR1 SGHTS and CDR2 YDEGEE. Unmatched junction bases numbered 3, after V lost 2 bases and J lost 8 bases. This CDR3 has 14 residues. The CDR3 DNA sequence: TGTGCCAGCAGCTTTAGCGGGGGGGCCCATGAGCAGTTCTTC. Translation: CASSFSGGAHEQFF.

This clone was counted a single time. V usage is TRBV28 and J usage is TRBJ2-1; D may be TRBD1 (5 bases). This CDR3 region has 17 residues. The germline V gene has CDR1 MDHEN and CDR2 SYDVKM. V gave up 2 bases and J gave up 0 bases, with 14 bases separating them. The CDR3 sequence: CASSLGSGWNSYNEQFF. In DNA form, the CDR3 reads TGTGCCAGCAGTTTAGGGTCAGGGTGGAACTCCTACAATGAGCAGTTCTTC.

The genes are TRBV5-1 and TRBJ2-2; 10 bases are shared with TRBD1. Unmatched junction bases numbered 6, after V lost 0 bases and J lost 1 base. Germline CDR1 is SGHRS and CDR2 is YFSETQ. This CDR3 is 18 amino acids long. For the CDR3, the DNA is TGCGCCAGCAGCTTGGAGGGACAGGGGCTTTTGAACACCGGGGAGCTGTTTTTT. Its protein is CASSLEGQGLLNTGELFF.